What follows are 27 T cell receptor beta chains derived from one specimen sequenced in a study of human thymus T cells. This table comes from immunoSEQ multiplex PCR, and its TCRdb copy is limited to in-frame clones, with some not included. The data contain some 50,000 clones, roughly 94% of them singletons. Sequenced material: blood. Receptor source: a girl less than two years old with a congenital heart defect but otherwise immunologically healthy.

This rearrangement joins TRBV7-8 to TRBJ2-2; D is unclear. CDR1 and CDR2 from the germline V gene are SGHVS and FQNEAQ. The length of the CDR3 is 12 residues. Trimming took off 6 bases at V and 4 bases at J, with 6 bases between the two ends. In nucleotides, the CDR3 is TGTGCCAGCAGGGATTTCACCGGGGAGCTGTTTTTT. This sequence encodes CASRDFTGELFF.

The rearrangement uses TRBV7-2 and TRBJ2-7, with 7 bases fitting TRBD1. CDR3 length equals 14 residues. Per the germline V gene, CDR1 is SGHTA and CDR2 is FQGNSA. V lost 5 bases, J lost 3 bases, and 7 bases stayed unmatched. The CDR3 coding sequence is TGTGCCAGCAGCAGACGACAGGGAAACTACGAGCAGTACTTC. Protein: CASSRRQGNYEQYF.

This clone is a singleton in its sample. This chain connects TRBV7-9 to TRBJ2-1, with 12 positions matching TRBD2. Germline CDR1 reads SEHNR; CDR2 reads FQNEAQ (reference sequence). The CDR3 is 16 residues long. Trimming took 4 bases from V and 6 from J; bases not matched to a gene: 7. This CDR3 reads CASSSLTSGRSNEQFF. CDR3 nucleotides: TGTGCCAGCAGCTCCCTGACTAGCGGGAGATCCAATGAGCAGTTCTTC.

J is TRBJ1-2 and V is TRBV7-9, with D possibly matching TRBD1 (5 bases). The CDR3 length is 15 residues. The germline gives CDR1 SEHNR, CDR2 FQNEAQ (reference sequence). Trimming removed 6 bases from V and 2 bases from J, with 16 bases in between. The CDR3 DNA is TGTGCCAGCAGGCCCATGCCAGGGACGAACTATGGCTACACCTTC. Translated, it gives CASRPMPGTNYGYTF.

This clone was seen more than once but under ten times. The rearrangement uses TRBV2 and TRBJ1-1; maybe TRBD1 (5 bases). CDR1 and CDR2 (germline): SNHLY, FYNNEI. This CDR3 is built from 14 residues. V shed 4 bases and J shed 8 bases, with 17 bases lying between them. CDR3 sequence reads: CASSGSNGGGEAFF. The CDR3 DNA reads TGTGCCAGCAGTGGGTCGAACGGGGGTGGAGAAGCTTTCTTT.

The CDR3 DNA follows: TGCAGCGTTGATACTGGGACAGGGACCACAGATACGCAGTATTTT. It codes for CSVDTGTGTTDTQYF. V and J are TRBV29-1 and TRBJ2-3; 9 bases match TRBD1. The J segment lost 2 bases and the V segment lost 3 bases, leaving 6 bases of the junction unmatched. There are 15 residues in the CDR3. Germline CDR1 SQVTM, CDR2 ANQGSEA.

V usage is TRBV9 and J usage is TRBJ2-5; D is uncertain. Per the germline V gene, CDR1 is SGDLS and CDR2 is YYNGEE. V lost 3 bases to trimming and J lost 9 bases, with 21 bases between them. The CDR3 contains 15 residues. The CDR3 spells CASSASLAASAPQYF. For the CDR3, the DNA is TGTGCCAGCAGCGCCTCTTTGGCGGCCTCAGCCCCCCAGTACTTC.

This chain uses TRBV20-1 with TRBJ1-1; the D gene is possibly TRBD1 (5 bases). CDR3 size: 11 residues. Germline V gene lookup returns CDR1 DFQATT and CDR2 SNEGSKA (reference sequence). CDR3 DNA sequence: TGCCCAAGACAGTTATTCACTGAAGCTTTCTTT. It codes for CPRQLFTEAFF.

The V and J genes are TRBV19 and TRBJ2-1, with 10 bases fitting TRBD1. J was trimmed by 7 bases and V by 7 bases; bases with no gene match: 25. The CDR3 has 20 residues. Per the germline V gene, CDR1 is LNHDA and CDR2 is SQIVND (reference sequence). The CDR3 DNA is TGTGCCAGTACCCTCTGGCCGGGACAGGGGATGGCTAGTCGGGGGAATGAGCAGTTCTTC. Its protein product is CASTLWPGQGMASRGNEQFF.

The rearrangement joins TRBV2 to TRBJ2-7; 7 nucleotides agree with TRBD2. The CDR3 has 14 residues. V shed 6 bases and J 1 base; nucleotides not matched to a gene: 6. Per the germline V gene, CDR1 is SNHLY and CDR2 is FYNNEI. The CDR3 sequence is CASRKRDRSYEQYF. The DNA of the CDR3 is TGTGCCAGCAGGAAGCGGGATCGATCCTACGAGCAGTACTTC.

The chain is built from TRBV5-1 and TRBJ1-1; D might be TRBD1 (5 bases). CDR1 and CDR2 from the germline V gene are SGHRS and YFSETQ. The CDR3 covers 14 residues. The ends were cut back, 4 bases at V and 0 bases at J, with 10 bases in the middle. CDR3 nucleotides: TGCGCCAGCAGCCCCCCGGGGGTGAACACTGAAGCTTTCTTT. Its protein is CASSPPGVNTEAFF.

This chain joins TRBV10-3 and TRBJ1-5; D call uncertain. Germline CDR1 is ENHRY and CDR2 is SYGVKD. The V end lost 6 bases, the J end lost 2 bases, and 8 bases lay between the germline ends. The CDR3 has 13 amino acids. CDR3: CAISGRGNQPQHF. In DNA form, the CDR3 reads TGTGCCATCAGCGGTCGGGGCAATCAGCCCCAGCATTTT.

The chain is built from TRBV6-1 and TRBJ1-2, with D possibly being TRBD1 (6 bases). The CDR3 totals 13 residues. Trimming removed 4 bases at V and 8 bases at J, with 14 bases between. Germline values: CDR1 MNHNS, CDR2 SASEGT. The CDR3, as DNA: TGTGCCAGCAGTGTAACAGGGAGGGAAGGCTACACCTTC. This codes for CASSVTGREGYTF.

The chain combines TRBV19 with TRBJ1-2; TRBD1 agrees at 7 bases. This CDR3 comprises 16 residues. Germline lookup yields CDR1 LNHDA and CDR2 SQIVND (reference sequence). Trimming cost V 4 bases and J 4 bases; bases outside gene matches: 12. In nucleotides, the CDR3 is TGTGCCAGTAGTACCCTTTTCGGACAGGTACCCTATGGCTACACCTTC. Its protein is CASSTLFGQVPYGYTF.

The rearrangement uses TRBV5-1 and TRBJ2-3; D uncertain. Per germline, CDR1 SGHRS and CDR2 YFSETQ. V gave up 0 bases and J gave up 9 bases, with 11 bases separating them. CDR3 length equals 13 residues. CDR3 nucleotide sequence: TGCGCCAGCAGCTTGGACGCGATGGGCACGCAGTATTTT. It is translated as CASSLDAMGTQYF.

This chain uses TRBV18 with TRBJ2-5; D is unresolved. The J call is in doubt because the DNA end fits TRBJ2-7 better. Germline CDR1 is KGHSH and CDR2 is LQKENI. The CDR3 is made up of 14 amino acids. The CDR3 sequence: CASSPNDINYEQYF. CDR3 coding DNA: TGTGCCAGCTCACCGAACGACATTAACTACGAGCAGTACTTC.

The chain carries TRBV27 and TRBJ2-3; the match to TRBD2 covers 14 bases. This CDR3 contains 19 residues. V lost 1 base to trimming and J lost 6 bases; unmatched junction nucleotides: 12. Germline V gives CDR1 MNHEY, CDR2 SMNVEV (reference sequence). For the CDR3, the DNA is TGTGCCAGCAGTTTATACCCCCCTCAGGGACTAGCGGGAGCGGATACGCAGTATTTT. Translating gives CASSLYPPQGLAGADTQYF.

This chain links TRBV19 with TRBJ1-1; D gene unclear. This CDR3 region has 14 residues. Trimming left V 7 bases short and J 1 base short, with 13 bases between. In germline, CDR1 is LNHDA, CDR2 SQIVND (reference sequence). Here the CDR3 reads CASISARWNTEAFF. The CDR3, as DNA: TGTGCCAGTATCTCGGCGAGGTGGAACACTGAAGCTTTCTTT. The full variable domain, in which reference TRBV19 and TRBJ1-1 provide the parts outside the CDR3, is DGGITQSPKYLFRKEGQNVTLSCEQNLNHDAMYWYRQDPGQGLRLIYYSQIVNDFQKGDIAEGYSVSREKKESFPLTVTSAQKNPTAFYLCASISARWNTEAFFGQGTRLTVV.

The CDR3 reads CASSGAESSYNEQFF. Written as DNA, the CDR3 is TGCGCCAGCAGCGGAGCAGAGAGCTCCTACAATGAGCAGTTCTTC. The chain recombines TRBV5-1 with TRBJ2-1, with D unresolved. Germline-derived CDR1 and CDR2 are SGHRS and YFSETQ. The germline V and J ends were trimmed by 4 bases and 0 bases, with 11 bases remaining between them. This CDR3 spans 15 amino acids.

This clone was recorded once. This sequence joins TRBV5-1 and TRBJ2-3; 7 bases map to TRBD1. Germline V gene lookup returns CDR1 SGHRS and CDR2 YFSETQ. This CDR3 has 13 amino acids. V was pared by 0 bases and J by 6 bases, with 1 base of the junction left unmatched. The CDR3 region has the DNA TGCGCCAGCAGCTTGGCGACAGGGGATACGCAGTATTTT. Its protein product is CASSLATGDTQYF.

CDR3 sequence reads: CASSPLWTGYQPQHF. In DNA, the CDR3 is TGTGCCAGTAGTCCACTCTGGACAGGTTATCAGCCCCAGCATTTT. This chain connects TRBV19 to TRBJ1-5; 7 positions match TRBD1. J gave up 5 bases and V 5 bases, and 9 bases lay outside the gene matches. This CDR3 is 15 amino acids long. Germline V gene lookup returns CDR1 LNHDA and CDR2 SQIVND (reference sequence).

J is TRBJ1-3 and V is TRBV10-3, with unresolved D. V gave up 6 bases and J gave up 4 bases, with 10 bases separating them. The CDR3 covers 13 residues. CDR1 is ENHRY and CDR2 is SYGVKD in the germline V gene. The CDR3 region is CAIREFGGNTIYF. DNA of the CDR3: TGTGCCATCAGGGAATTTGGGGGAAACACCATATATTTT.

This clone came up once. The chain combines TRBV10-3 with TRBJ2-1, with 9 bases lining up with TRBD2. This CDR3 contains 17 residues. With V trimmed by 4 bases and J by 3 bases, 10 bases remained unmatched. From germline, CDR1 is ENHRY and CDR2 SYGVKD. The DNA for the CDR3 is TGTGCCATCAGTGGTGACCGGCTAGCGGGGCACTACAATGAGCAGTTCTTC. This gives the protein CAISGDRLAGHYNEQFF.

This sequence joins TRBV7-2 and TRBJ1-1; a weak D match, TRBD1 (6 bases). The CDR3 has 14 residues. Germline CDR1 and CDR2: SGHTA and FQGNSA. V was clipped by 5 bases and J by 1 base, with 11 bases between them. In DNA, the CDR3 is TGTGCCAGCAGCGGGAGGACAGAGAACACTGAAGCTTTCTTT. It codes for CASSGRTENTEAFF.

This sequence joins TRBV5-5 and TRBJ2-1; 8 positions match TRBD2. Germline CDR1 reads SGHKS; CDR2 reads YYEKEE (reference sequence). The CDR3 covers 13 residues. V was clipped by 4 bases and J by 7 bases; unmatched bases: 4. CDR3 in DNA: TGTGCCAGCAGCCCGGGACTAGTGAATGAGCAGTTCTTC. Protein: CASSPGLVNEQFF.

This clone has just one count. V gene TRBV4-1 combines with J gene TRBJ2-3; no definite D call. This CDR3 region has 15 residues. Germline V gives CDR1 MGHRA, CDR2 YSYEKL. With 0 bases removed from V and 2 bases from J, the gap between germline ends came to 9 bases. This chain's CDR3 is CASSQESSVTDTQYF. CDR3 sequence (DNA): TGCGCCAGCAGCCAAGAGAGCTCTGTCACAGATACGCAGTATTTT.

The chain joins TRBV14 to TRBJ2-1, with D unclear. In germline, CDR1 is SGHDN, CDR2 FVKESK. Trimming left V 5 bases short and J 4 bases short, with 12 bases between. The CDR3 covers 14 residues. The CDR3 here is CASSSWVPYNEQFF. The CDR3, as DNA: TGTGCCAGCAGCTCGTGGGTCCCGTACAATGAGCAGTTCTTC.